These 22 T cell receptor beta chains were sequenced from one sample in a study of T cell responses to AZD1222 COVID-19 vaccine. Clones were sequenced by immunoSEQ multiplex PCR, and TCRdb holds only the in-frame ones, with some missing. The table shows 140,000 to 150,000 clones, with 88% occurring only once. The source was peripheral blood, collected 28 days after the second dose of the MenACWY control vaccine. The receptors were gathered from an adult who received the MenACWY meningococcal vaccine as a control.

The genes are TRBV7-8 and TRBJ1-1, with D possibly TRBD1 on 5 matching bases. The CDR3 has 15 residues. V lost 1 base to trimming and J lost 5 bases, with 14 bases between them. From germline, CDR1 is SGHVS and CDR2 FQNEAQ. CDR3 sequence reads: CASSLVRGKATEAFF. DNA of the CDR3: TGTGCCAGCAGCTTAGTCCGGGGGAAAGCGACTGAAGCTTTCTTT.

The CDR3: CASSSGAGSYNEQFF. The CDR3 DNA sequence: TGCGCCAGCAGCTCCGGGGCCGGGTCCTACAATGAGCAGTTCTTC. The chain recombines TRBV5-1 with TRBJ2-1, with D possibly called TRBD1 or TRBD2 (5 bases each). V was cut by 3 bases and J by 1 base, with 11 bases left in between. The CDR3 loop spans 15 amino acids. Germline V gene lookup returns CDR1 SGHRS and CDR2 YFSETQ.

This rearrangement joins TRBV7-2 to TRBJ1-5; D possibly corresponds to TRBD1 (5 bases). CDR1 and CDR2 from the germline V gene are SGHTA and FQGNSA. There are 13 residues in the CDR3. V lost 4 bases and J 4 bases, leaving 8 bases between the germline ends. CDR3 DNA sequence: TGTGCCAGCAGCTCCCAGGGTAATCAGCCCCAGCATTTT. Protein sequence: CASSSQGNQPQHF.

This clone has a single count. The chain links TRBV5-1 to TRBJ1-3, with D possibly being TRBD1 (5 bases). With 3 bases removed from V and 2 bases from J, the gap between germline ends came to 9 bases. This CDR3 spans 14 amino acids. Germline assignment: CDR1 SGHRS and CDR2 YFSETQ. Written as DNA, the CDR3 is TGCGCCAGCAGCTCCAGGGAAGCTGGAAACACCATATATTTT. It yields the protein CASSSREAGNTIYF.

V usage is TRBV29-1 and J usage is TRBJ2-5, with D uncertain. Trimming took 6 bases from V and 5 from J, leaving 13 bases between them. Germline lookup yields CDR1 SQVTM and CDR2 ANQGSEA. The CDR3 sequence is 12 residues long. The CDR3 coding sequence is TGCAGCGTCCCCAACCTCGGGGAGACCCAGTACTTC. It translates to CSVPNLGETQYF. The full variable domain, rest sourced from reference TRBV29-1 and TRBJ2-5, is SAVISQKPSRDICQRGTSLTIQCQVDSQVTMMFWYRQQPGQSLTLIATANQGSEATYESGFVIDKFPISRPNLTFSTLTVSNMSPEDSSIYLCSVPNLGETQYFGPGTRLLVL.

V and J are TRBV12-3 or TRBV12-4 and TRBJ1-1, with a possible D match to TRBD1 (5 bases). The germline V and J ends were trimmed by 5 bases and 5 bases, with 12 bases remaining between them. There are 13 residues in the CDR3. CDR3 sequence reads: CASSSSGITEAFF. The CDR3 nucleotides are TGTGCCAGCAGTAGCTCAGGGATAACTGAAGCTTTCTTT.

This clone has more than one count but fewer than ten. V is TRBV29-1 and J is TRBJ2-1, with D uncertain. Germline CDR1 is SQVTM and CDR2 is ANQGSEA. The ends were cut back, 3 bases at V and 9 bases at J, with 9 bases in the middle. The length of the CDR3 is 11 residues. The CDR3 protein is CSVEGSREQFF. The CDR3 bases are TGCAGCGTTGAGGGCAGCCGTGAGCAGTTCTTC.

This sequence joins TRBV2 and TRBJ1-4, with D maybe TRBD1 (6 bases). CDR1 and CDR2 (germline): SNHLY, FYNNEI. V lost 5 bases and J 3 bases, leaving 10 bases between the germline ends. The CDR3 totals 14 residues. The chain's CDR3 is CASSTQGSNEKLFF. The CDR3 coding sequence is TGTGCCAGCAGTACACAGGGATCTAATGAAAAACTGTTTTTT.

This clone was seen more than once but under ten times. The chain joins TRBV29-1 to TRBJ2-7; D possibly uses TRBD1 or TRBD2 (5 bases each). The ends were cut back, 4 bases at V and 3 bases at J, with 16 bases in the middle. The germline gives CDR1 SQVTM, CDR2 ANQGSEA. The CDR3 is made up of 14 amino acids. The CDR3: CSVGTGTFNYEQYF. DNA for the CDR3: TGCAGCGTTGGAACCGGGACCTTTAACTACGAGCAGTACTTC.

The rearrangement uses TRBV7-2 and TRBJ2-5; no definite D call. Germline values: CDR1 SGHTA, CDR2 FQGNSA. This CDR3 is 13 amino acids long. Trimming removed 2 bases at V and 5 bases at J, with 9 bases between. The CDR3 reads CASSLSFGETQYF. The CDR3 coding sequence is TGTGCCAGCAGCTTAAGCTTCGGGGAGACCCAGTACTTC.

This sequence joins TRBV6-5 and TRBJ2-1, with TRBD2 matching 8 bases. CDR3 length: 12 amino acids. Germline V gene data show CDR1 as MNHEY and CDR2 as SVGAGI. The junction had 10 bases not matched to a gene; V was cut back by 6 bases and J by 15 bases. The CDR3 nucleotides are TGTGCCAGCAGCCCCCGGGGGGGAAGCACGTTCTTC. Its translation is CASSPRGGSTFF.

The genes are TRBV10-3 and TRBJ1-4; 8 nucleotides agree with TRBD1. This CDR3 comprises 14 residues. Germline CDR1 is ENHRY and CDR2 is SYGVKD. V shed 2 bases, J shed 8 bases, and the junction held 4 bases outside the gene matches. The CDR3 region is CAISEGDRIEKLFF. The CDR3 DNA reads TGTGCCATCAGTGAGGGGGACAGGATCGAAAAACTGTTTTTT.

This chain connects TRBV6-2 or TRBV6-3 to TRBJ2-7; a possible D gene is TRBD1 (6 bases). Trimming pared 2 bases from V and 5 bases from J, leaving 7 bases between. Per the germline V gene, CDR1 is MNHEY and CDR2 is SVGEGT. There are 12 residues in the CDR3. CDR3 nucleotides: TGTGCCAGCAGTTACACAGGGAACGAGCAGTACTTC. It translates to CASSYTGNEQYF.

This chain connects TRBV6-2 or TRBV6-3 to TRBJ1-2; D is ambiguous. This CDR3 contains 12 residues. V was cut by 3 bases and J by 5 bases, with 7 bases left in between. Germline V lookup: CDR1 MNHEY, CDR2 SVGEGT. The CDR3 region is CASSYPRYGYTF. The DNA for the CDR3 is TGTGCCAGCAGTTATCCACGGTATGGCTACACCTTC.

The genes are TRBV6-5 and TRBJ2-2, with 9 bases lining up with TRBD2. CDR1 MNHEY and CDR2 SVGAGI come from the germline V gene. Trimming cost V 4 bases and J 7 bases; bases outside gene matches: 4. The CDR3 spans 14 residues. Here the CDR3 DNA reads TGTGCCAGCAGTTTAGCGGGAGCTATCGGGGAGCTGTTTTTT. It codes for CASSLAGAIGELFF.

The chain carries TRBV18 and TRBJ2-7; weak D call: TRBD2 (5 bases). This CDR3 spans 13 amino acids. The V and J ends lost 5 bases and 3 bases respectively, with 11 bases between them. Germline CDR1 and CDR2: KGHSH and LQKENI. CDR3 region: CASSVTAGYEQYF. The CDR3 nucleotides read TGTGCCAGCTCAGTTACGGCGGGCTACGAGCAGTACTTC.

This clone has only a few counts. DNA for the CDR3: TGTGCCAGCAGCCAAGGAGGGACAGGGGCGATGAACACTGAAGCTTTCTTT. Translated: CASSQGGTGAMNTEAFF. The chain joins TRBV4-2 to TRBJ1-1; TRBD1 matches 10 bases. J lost 0 bases, V lost 1 base, and 5 bases had no gene match. There are 17 residues in the CDR3. Germline CDR1 and CDR2: LGHNA and YNFKEQ.

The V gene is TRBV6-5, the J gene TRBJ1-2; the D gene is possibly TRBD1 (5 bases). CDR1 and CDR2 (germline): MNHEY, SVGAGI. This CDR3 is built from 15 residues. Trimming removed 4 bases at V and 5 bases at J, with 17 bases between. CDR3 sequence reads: CASSFSDSSTYGYTF. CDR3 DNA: TGTGCCAGCAGTTTCTCCGACAGCTCTACATATGGCTACACCTTC.

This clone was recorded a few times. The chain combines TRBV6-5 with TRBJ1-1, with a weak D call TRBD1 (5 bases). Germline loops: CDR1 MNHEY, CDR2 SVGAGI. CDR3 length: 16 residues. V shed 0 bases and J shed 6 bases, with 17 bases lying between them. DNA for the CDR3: TGTGCCAGCAGTTACTCCATTTCGGGGCTAGGGCCTGAAGCTTTCTTT. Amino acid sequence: CASSYSISGLGPEAFF.

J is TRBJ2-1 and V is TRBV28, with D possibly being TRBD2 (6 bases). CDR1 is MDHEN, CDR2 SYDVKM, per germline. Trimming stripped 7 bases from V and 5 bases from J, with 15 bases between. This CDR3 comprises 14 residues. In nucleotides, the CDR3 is TGTGCCAGCAAGGGAGGAGGGTCTCACAATGAGCAGTTCTTC. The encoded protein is CASKGGGSHNEQFF.

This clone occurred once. For the CDR3, the DNA is TGTGCCAGCAGCTTCGGTTCGCGGGCAGGGGCGCGATTGTCGCAGTATTTT. Its translation is CASSFGSRAGARLSQYF. The J gene is TRBJ2-3, the V gene TRBV7-2; weak D call: TRBD1 (6 bases). V was shortened by 3 bases and J by 10 bases, with 26 bases between the two germline ends. Germline V gene data show CDR1 as SGHTA and CDR2 as FQGNSA. This CDR3 is 17 amino acids long.

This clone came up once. CDR3 nucleotides: TGCGCCAGCAGCTTGGAAGGTTCAGGGGTAGGGGGTTTCTCCAAAAACATTCAGTACTTC. Its protein is CASSLEGSGVGGFSKNIQYF. V and J are TRBV5-1 and TRBJ2-4, with D possibly being TRBD1 (6 bases). Trimming shortened V by 0 bases and J by 2 bases, and 24 bases separated the two germline ends. The CDR3 is 20 residues long. Germline CDR1 is SGHRS and CDR2 is YFSETQ.